This T cell receptor beta chain was sequenced during a study of cytomegalovirus exposure and HLA in healthy donors. This clone has a single count. Primers for the PCR totalled 60 Vbeta and 13 Jbeta. Assay used: immunoSEQ multiplex PCR; TCRdb lists only in-frame clones, some missing. The sample consists of 130,000 or so clones, 80% to 90% of them appearing once. This CDR3 is 16 amino acids long. Trimming removed 7 bases from V and 0 bases from J; junction bases left unmatched: 8. Germline CDR1 MNHEY, CDR2 SMNVEV (reference sequence). The chain links TRBV27 to TRBJ2-1, with 8 bases identical to TRBD2. This TCR was recovered from a woman aged 18 to 35 in good health and CMV-seropositive. The sample taken for sequencing was PBMCs. CDR3 in amino acids: CASIYSGAFSYNEQFF. CDR3 in DNA: TGTGCCAGCATTTATAGCGGGGCATTCTCCTACAATGAGCAGTTCTTC.